What follows is one T cell receptor beta chain and its context. Antigen unknown. Between the trimmed V and J ends, which lost 6 bases and 4 bases, there was a span of 10 bases. The V gene's germline CDR1 is LNHDA and CDR2 SQIVND (reference sequence). CDR3 length: 13 residues. The targeted sequencing depth was 1 in 200,000 to 1 in 1 million T cells. The method was immunoSEQ multiplex PCR; TCRdb's version includes in-frame clones alone and lacks a portion of them. This table holds under 200,000 clones, about 80% found once. This specimen comes from a study of cytotoxic CD8 clonotypes in ibrutinib-treated CLL. Study-wide results and limits: Private clonotypes, not public ones, expanded at ibrutinib response. Clonality went up at ibrutinib response and then declined back toward baseline at progression.

Roughly 1.8 micrograms of genomic DNA (from cryopreserved PBMCs) were used for TCR beta libraries. The source material was PBMCs, sampled after 12 months of ibrutinib treatment. The chain employs TRBV19 and TRBJ1-5; possibly TRBD1 for D (6 bases). This receptor was obtained from a human donor with chronic lymphocytic leukemia. The CDR3 DNA reads as TGTGCCAGTAGCAGGGGTAATAATCAGCCCCAGCATTTT. Encoded protein: CASSRGNNQPQHF.